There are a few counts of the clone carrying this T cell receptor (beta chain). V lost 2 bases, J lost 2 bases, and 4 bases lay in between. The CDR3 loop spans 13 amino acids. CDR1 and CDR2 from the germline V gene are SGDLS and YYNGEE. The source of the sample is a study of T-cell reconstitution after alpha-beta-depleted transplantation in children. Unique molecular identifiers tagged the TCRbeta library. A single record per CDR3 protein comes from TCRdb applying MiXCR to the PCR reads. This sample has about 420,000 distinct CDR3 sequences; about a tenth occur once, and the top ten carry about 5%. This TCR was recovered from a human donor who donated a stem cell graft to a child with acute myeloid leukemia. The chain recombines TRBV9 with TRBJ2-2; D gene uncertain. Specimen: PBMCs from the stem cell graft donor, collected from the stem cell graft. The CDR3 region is CASSVSNTGELFF. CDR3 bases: TGTGCCAGCAGCGTGTCAAACACCGGGGAGCTGTTTTTT.